This T cell receptor (beta chain) was sequenced during a study of CD8+CD57+ T cells in acquired aplastic anemia. Profiles of TCR beta VDJ and CDR3 were generated from a genomic DNA template. TCRdb analysed the reads with MiXCR anew, one entry per CDR3 protein. The sample has hundreds of thousands of distinct CDR3 sequences, 60% to 80% seen once. The CDR3 extends over 13 amino acids. The germline CDR1 and CDR2 sequences are SGHTA and FQGTGA. V was pared by 1 base and J by 6 bases, with 8 bases between. The clonotype originates from a human donor in good health, serving as a control. The sequencing sample was made of sorted CD4+, CD8+, or CD8+CD57+ T cells (not recorded which) from PBMCs. The chain has TRBV7-3 and TRBJ2-3; the D gene could be TRBD1 or TRBD2 (5 bases each). The CDR3 nucleotides read TGTGCCAGCAGCTTAAAGAGGGGCGATACGCAGTATTTT. It translates to CASSLKRGDTQYF.